This T cell receptor (beta chain) was sequenced for a study of cytomegalovirus exposure and HLA in healthy donors. Study details: Researchers found that roughly 80% of just under 400 genotyped donors fell within the Caucasian-associated ancestry cluster. Findings and caveats of the study: An analysis was carried out later, and it reportedly showed fewer N-insertions in an Asian-associated ancestry cluster than the approximately 700-donor mean.

The donors were healthy bone marrow donors. Amplification used 60 Vbeta primers and 13 Jbeta primers. Original processing methods: Around 80 million unique TCR beta chains, around 11 million of them shared, were counted by a later analysis. TCRdb's copy holds only in-frame clones and misses some; the assay was immunoSEQ multiplex PCR. V and J calls plus clone size are reproduced from that table; the DNA served to infer D and trimming. The sample has some 200,000 clones, 70% seen once. Worth noting for this clone: No antigen is known for it.

The source of this sequence is a man in his forties in good health and CMV-seropositive. The sequencing input was PBMCs.

The CDR3 spells CASSLATGANTGELFF. The DNA for the CDR3 is TGCGCCAGCAGCTTGGCTACAGGGGCCAACACCGGGGAGCTGTTTTTT. The J gene is TRBJ2-2, the V gene TRBV5-1; 7 bases map to TRBD1. Unmatched junction bases numbered 4, after V lost 0 bases and J lost 2 bases. The germline V gene encodes CDR1 SGHRS and CDR2 YFSETQ. CDR3 length: 16 residues.